This T cell receptor beta chain came from a study of cytomegalovirus exposure and HLA in healthy donors. Study at large: As an earlier analysis found, some 180 million T cells yielded approximately 100 million unique TCR beta sequences.

The CDR3 covers 11 residues. The germline CDR1 and CDR2 sequences are GTSNPN and SVGIG (reference sequence). Trimming removed 2 bases from V and 7 bases from J, with 8 bases in between. The PCR made use of 60 Vbeta and 13 Jbeta primers. Method: immunoSEQ multiplex PCR; TCRdb's copy keeps in-frame clones and lacks some. This sample has approximately 89,000 clones, with about two thirds found just once. Broader study findings: The study listed under 200 cytomegalovirus-associated TCR beta chains. Later analysis identified a missense DCLRE1C variant that was linked to TCR beta V- and J-gene trimming. Sequencing probably produced one cluster of sequence variants that were highly shared.

With respect to this clone: Antigen: not known.

The clonotype originates from a female donor in good health and CMV-seronegative. J is TRBJ1-1 and V is TRBV30; TRBD1 is a possible D gene (5 bases). Sequences were obtained from PBMCs. The CDR3 DNA reads as TGTGCCTGGAGTTGGGGCAGTGAAGCTTTCTTT. Translating gives CAWSWGSEAFF.